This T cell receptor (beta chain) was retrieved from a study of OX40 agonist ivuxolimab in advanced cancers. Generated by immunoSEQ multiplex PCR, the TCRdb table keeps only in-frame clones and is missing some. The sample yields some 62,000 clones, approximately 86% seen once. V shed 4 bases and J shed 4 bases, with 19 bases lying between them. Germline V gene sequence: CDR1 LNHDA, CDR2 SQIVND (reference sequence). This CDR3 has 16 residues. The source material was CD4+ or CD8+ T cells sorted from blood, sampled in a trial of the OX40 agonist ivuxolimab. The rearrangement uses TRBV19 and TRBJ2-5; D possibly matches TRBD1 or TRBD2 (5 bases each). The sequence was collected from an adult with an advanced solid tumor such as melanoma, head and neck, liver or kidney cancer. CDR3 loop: CASSTMGPPTAETQYF. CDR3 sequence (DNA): TGTGCCAGTAGTACCATGGGACCTCCCACCGCAGAGACCCAGTACTTC.